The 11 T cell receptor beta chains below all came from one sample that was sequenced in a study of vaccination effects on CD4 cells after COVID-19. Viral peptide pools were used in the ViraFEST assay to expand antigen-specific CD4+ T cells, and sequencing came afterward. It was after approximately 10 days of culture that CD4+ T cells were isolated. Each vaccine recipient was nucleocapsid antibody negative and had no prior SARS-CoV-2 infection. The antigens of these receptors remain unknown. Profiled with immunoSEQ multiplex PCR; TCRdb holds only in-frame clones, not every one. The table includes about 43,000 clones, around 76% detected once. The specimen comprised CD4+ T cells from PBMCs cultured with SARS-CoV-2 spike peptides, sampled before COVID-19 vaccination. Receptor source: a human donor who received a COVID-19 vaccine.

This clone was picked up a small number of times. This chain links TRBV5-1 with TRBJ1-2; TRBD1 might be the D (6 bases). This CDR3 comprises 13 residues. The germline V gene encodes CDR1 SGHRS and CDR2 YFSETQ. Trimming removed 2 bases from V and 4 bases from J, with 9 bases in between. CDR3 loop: CASSFDRTYGYTF. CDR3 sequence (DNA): TGCGCCAGCAGCTTCGACAGGACCTATGGCTACACCTTC. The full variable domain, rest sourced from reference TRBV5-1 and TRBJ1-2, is KAGVTQTPRYLIKTRGQQVTLSCSPISGHRSVSWYQQTPGQGLQFLFEYFSETQRNKGNFPGRFSGRQFSNSRSEMNVSTLELGDSALYLCASSFDRTYGYTFGSGTRLTVV.

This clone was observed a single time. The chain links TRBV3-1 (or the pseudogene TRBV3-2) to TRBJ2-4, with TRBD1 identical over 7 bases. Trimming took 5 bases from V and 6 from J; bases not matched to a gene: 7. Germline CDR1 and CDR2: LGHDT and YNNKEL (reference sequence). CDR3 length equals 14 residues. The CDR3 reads CASSTGARGNIQYF. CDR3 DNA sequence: TGTGCCAGCAGCACAGGGGCAAGAGGAAACATTCAGTACTTC.

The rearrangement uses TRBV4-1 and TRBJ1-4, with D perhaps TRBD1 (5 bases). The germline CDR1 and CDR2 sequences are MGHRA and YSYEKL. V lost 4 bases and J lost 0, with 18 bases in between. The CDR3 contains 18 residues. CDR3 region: CASSRIGGGWPTNEKLFF. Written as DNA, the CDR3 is TGCGCCAGCAGCCGCATTGGGGGGGGTTGGCCAACTAATGAAAAACTGTTTTTT.

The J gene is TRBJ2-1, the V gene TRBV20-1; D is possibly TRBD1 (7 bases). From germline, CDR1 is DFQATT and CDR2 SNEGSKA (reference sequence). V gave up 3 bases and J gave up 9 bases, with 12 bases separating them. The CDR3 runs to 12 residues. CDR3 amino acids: CSASRQGGEQFF. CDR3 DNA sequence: TGCAGTGCTAGTCGACAGGGAGGTGAGCAGTTCTTC.

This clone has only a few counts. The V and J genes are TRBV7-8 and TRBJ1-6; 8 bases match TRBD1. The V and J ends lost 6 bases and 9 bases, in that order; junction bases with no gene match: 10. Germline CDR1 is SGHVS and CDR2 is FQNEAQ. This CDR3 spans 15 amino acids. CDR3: CASRLNQGASSPLHF. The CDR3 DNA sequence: TGTGCCAGCAGACTTAACCAGGGGGCATCTTCACCCCTCCACTTT.

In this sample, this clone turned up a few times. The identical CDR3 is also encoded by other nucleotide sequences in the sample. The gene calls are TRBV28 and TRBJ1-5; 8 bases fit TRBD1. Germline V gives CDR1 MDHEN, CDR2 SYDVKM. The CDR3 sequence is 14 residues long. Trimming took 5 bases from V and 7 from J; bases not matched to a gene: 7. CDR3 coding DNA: TGTGCCAGCAGTAGTCAGGGGGCGCGGCAGCCCCAGCATTTT. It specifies CASSSQGARQPQHF.

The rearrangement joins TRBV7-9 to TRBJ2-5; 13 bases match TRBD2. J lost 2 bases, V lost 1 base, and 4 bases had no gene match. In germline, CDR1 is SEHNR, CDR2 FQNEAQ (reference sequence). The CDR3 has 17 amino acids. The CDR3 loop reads CASSLGLAGGLQETQYF. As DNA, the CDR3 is TGTGCCAGCAGCTTAGGACTAGCGGGGGGACTACAAGAGACCCAGTACTTC.

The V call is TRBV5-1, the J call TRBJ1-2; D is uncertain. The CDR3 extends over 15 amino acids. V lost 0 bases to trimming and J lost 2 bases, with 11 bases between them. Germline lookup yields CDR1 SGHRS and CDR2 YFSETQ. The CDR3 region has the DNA TGCGCCAGCAGCTTGGATATCGGACTAAACTATGGCTACACCTTC. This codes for CASSLDIGLNYGYTF.

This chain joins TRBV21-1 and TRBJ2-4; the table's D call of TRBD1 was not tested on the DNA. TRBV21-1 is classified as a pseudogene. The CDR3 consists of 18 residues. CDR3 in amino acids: CARDRQPNHVLAKNIQYF. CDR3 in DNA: TGTGCCAGGGATCGACAGCCGAACCACGTGCTAGCCAAAAACATTCAGTACTTC.

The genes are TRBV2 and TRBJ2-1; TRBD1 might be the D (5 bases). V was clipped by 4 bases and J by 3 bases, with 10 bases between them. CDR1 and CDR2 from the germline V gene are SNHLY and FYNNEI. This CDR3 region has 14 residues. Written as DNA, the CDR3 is TGTGCCAGCAGTGGAAGGGGATTCTACAATGAGCAGTTCTTC. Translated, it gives CASSGRGFYNEQFF.

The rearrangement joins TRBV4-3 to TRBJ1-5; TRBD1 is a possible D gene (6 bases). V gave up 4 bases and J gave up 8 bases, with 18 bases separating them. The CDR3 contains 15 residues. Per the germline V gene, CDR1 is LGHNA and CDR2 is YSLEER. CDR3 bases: TGCGCCAGCAGCCGAGCACTACAGGGTTCTGAGCCCCAGCATTTT. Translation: CASSRALQGSEPQHF.